The rows below give T cell receptor beta chains drawn from one sample of a study of Graves' ophthalmopathy and Graves' hyperthyroidism. TCRdb re-called the multiplex PCR reads through MiXCR, storing one row per CDR3 protein. Found here are approximately 700,000 distinct CDR3 sequences, roughly two fifths of them singletons; the top ten hold over 2.5%. Sequencing was done on a sample of peripheral blood. Source of these receptors: an adult man with Graves' ophthalmopathy. Both conserved end residues are part of each CDR3. A D gene is named only where the DNA matches it firmly. Clone size is stated in some rows and not others, as once, few, many or a class when expanded.

>TRBJ2-2|-|TRBV7-2|-
CASSTPRTRGELFF
TGTGCCAGCAGCACCCCCCGGACCCGCGGTGAGCTGTTTTTT
>TRBJ1-1|-|TRBV20-1|many
CSARPARHQRAEAFF
TGCAGTGCTAGACCCGCCAGGCACCAAAGGGCTGAAGCTTTCTTT
>TRBJ2-5|-|TRBV29-1|few
CSGTEAGTQYF
TGCAGCGGGACAGAGGCCGGGACCCAGTACTTC
>TRBJ2-2|-|TRBV7-9|many
CASSLASAPTGELFF
TGTGCCAGCAGCTTAGCCTCGGCCCCGACGGGGGAGCTGTTTTTT
>TRBJ2-5|-|TRBV12-5|few
CASENVGATGETQYF
TGTGCTAGTGAAAACGTAGGGGCGACCGGGGAGACCCAGTACTTC
>TRBJ2-2|TRBD1|TRBV9|-
CASRGGAGELFF
TGTGCCAGCAGAGGGGGCGCCGGGGAGCTGTTTTTT
>TRBJ2-7|-|TRBV20-1|few
CSARSTEFREQYF
TGCAGTGCTAGAAGTACGGAGTTTCGCGAGCAGTACTTC
>TRBJ2-7|-|TRBV10-3|many
CAISESYSYEQYF
TGTGCCATCAGTGAGTCTTACAGCTACGAGCAGTACTTC
>TRBJ1-1|-|TRBV20-1|-
CSARIRGLNTEAFF
TGCAGTGCTAGAATCAGGGGACTGAACACTGAAGCTTTCTTT
>TRBJ2-5|-|TRBV4-2|-
CASSQGPPVSETQYF
TGTGCCAGCAGCCAAGGTCCTCCAGTTTCAGAGACCCAGTACTTC
>TRBJ1-2|TRBD1|TRBV9|-
CASSPEQGAYGYTF
TGTGCCAGCAGCCCAGAACAGGGGGCCTATGGCTACACCTTC
>TRBJ2-5|-|TRBV30|few
CAWSRLGQSQETQYF
TGTGCCTGGAGTCGACTTGGACAGTCCCAAGAGACCCAGTACTTC
>TRBJ2-7|TRBD2|TRBV29-1|many
CSVPGTRGREQYF
TGCAGCGTTCCCGGGACTAGAGGTCGCGAGCAGTACTTC
>TRBJ1-5|-|TRBV5-1|-
CASRPGADQPQHF
TGCGCCAGCAGGCCGGGGGCGGATCAGCCCCAGCATTTT
>TRBJ1-4|TRBD1|TRBV25-1|-
CASSQSPGGVSEKLFF
TGTGCCAGCAGCCAGAGCCCAGGGGGCGTAAGTGAAAAACTGTTTTTT
>TRBJ2-7|-|TRBV2|many
CASRHSLEQYF
TGTGCCAGCAGGCACAGCCTAGAGCAGTACTTC
>TRBJ2-1|-|TRBV10-3|-
CATSDGTRGMNEQFF
TGTGCCACCTCGGACGGGACAAGGGGGATGAATGAGCAGTTCTTC
>TRBJ2-2|-|TRBV7-9|few
CASSPANGGSGTGELFF
TGTGCCAGCAGCCCGGCGAATGGAGGGTCGGGCACCGGGGAGCTGTTTTTT
>TRBJ1-3|-|TRBV7-9|-
CASSLGGAHGNTIYF
TGTGCCAGCAGCTTAGGGGGCGCGCATGGAAACACCATATATTTT
>TRBJ2-7|TRBD1|TRBV19|few
CASSPRQGAGEQYF
TGTGCCAGTAGTCCGAGACAGGGGGCGGGAGAGCAGTACTTC
>TRBJ2-7|TRBD1|TRBV12-3/TRBV12-4|-
CASSNRAGTGSYEQYF
TGTGCCAGCAGCAACCGGGCGGGGACAGGGAGTTACGAGCAGTACTTC
>TRBJ2-6|-|TRBV29-1|-
CSVEGPLYPEAF
TGCAGCGTTGAGGGCCCTTTATACCCTGAAGCTTTC
>TRBJ2-7|-|TRBV6-6|few
CASSYSLNRDEQYF
TGTGCCAGCAGTTACTCCCTAAACAGGGACGAGCAGTACTTC
>TRBJ2-2|-|TRBV2|-
CASSGYTGELYF
TGTGCCAGCAGTGGATACACCGGGGAGCTGTATTTT
>TRBJ1-5|-|TRBV19|-
CASSIDVTALYSNQPQHF
TGTGCCAGTAGTATAGATGTCACAGCTCTTTATAGCAATCAGCCCCAGCATTTT
>TRBJ1-5|-|TRBV6-2/TRBV6-3|-
CASSYSGATNQPQHF
TGTGCCAGCAGTTACTCGGGGGCAACCAATCAGCCCCAGCATTTT
>TRBJ1-1|TRBD1|TRBV2|many
CASSGQGRNTEAFF
TGTGCCAGCAGTGGACAGGGGAGGAACACTGAAGCTTTCTTT
>TRBJ2-2|-|TRBV9|many
CASSGAVVGELFF
TGTGCCAGCAGCGGGGCGGTGGTCGGGGAGCTGTTTTTT
>TRBJ2-2|-|TRBV11-2|-
CASSLEYRAGELFF
TGTGCCAGCAGCTTAGAATACCGGGCCGGGGAGCTGTTTTTT
>TRBJ1-1|-|TRBV7-8|many
CASSLAPGANTEAFF
TGTGCCAGCAGCTTGGCGCCGGGGGCGAACACTGAAGCTTTCTTT
>TRBJ2-1|-|TRBV2|once
CASSAPGNYNEQFF
TGTGCCAGCAGTGCGCCGGGGAATTACAATGAGCAGTTCTTC
>TRBJ1-5|-|TRBV20-1|many
CSAPSCRSYQPQHF
TGCAGTGCTCCTTCGTGTAGAAGCTATCAGCCCCAGCATTTT